This T cell receptor beta chain originates from a study of blood T cell repertoires in COVID-19 (dated by TCRdb to 2019 to 2021). In terms of the full investigation: Samples from collaborators originated in the United States, Italy and Spain and spanned both the acute and convalescent phases of COVID-19. The material from the prospective study consisted of cDNA or gDNA derived from T cells, B-cell-depleted T cells, or PBMCs. Deeply sampled blood TCRbeta repertoires from subjects exposed to, actively infected with, or recovered from COVID-19 were included in the dataset. The repertoires were made available in a free public database intended to serve as a resource for research on the immune response to SARS-CoV-2. Samples were obtained from the ongoing ImmuneRACE study (first 160 participants) and from roughly 1,300 subjects provided by 6 global collaborators. The sample metadata nearly always contained a de-identified subject ID, COVID-19 status, age in years and sex. Where available, HLA class I and class II types were obtained from metadata supplied by the sample provider rather than from assay-based typing.

The immunoSEQ Assay, a bias-controlled multiplex PCR, was used to amplify TCRbeta CDR3 regions from genomic DNA. Under the source paper's analysis protocol: The number of nucleated cells in each sample was estimated by amplification of reference gene primers within the assay. Sequence reads were collapsed and filtered to measure the absolute abundance of every unique TCRbeta CDR3 rearrangement. For each sample, productive Simpson clonality was calculated as the square root of Simpson's diversity index across productive rearrangements. TCRdb retrieved this table from immuneACCESS and kept in-frame rearrangements only. Not all clones are present; in checked studies, unresolved V genes account for under half, and no reason is known for the remainder. The DNA was the basis for D and trimming; V, J and clone size are from that table. Recorded for this sample are 130,000 or so clones; about four fifths of them occurred a single time. Approximately 10% of the sample comes from the top ten.

Broad study findings and their caveats: The quantity of clinical and demographic metadata differed by source and by participant and was supplied without curation.

On this clone itself: Which antigen it targets is not known. Per-nucleotide qualities are absent, and no much larger clonotype sits a single base away.

In the prospective study, participants were about 18 to 100 years old, resided in about two dozen geographic areas of the United States, and were enrolled through a virtual design. In the prospective study, participants were assigned to cohorts based on the clinical history participants reported in a screening survey and a study questionnaire. Recovered participants in ImmuneRACE Cohort 3 were defined as having two consecutive negative NP/OP PCR tests, clearance from a healthcare professional, or resolution of symptoms. Mobile phlebotomists in the prospective study collected whole blood, serum and a nasopharyngeal or oropharyngeal swab from every participant. Additional blood draws and questionnaires over an approximately two-month period could optionally be provided by prospective study participants. Prospective study blood samples were shipped either frozen or at room temperature before DNA extraction.

The receptor was derived from a man between 45 and 60 years old who had recovered from COVID-19. The sequenced sample consisted of PBMCs or T cells enriched from blood (not recorded which).

The DNA is as follows: TGCGCCAGCAGTGGGGCTCGCGGGACTAGGGGTACAGATACGCAGTATTTT. Protein translation: CASSGARGTRGTDTQYF. The chain couples TRBV10-2 to TRBJ2-3; the central 8 bases match TRBD2. Reading the germline V gene gives CDR1 WSHSY and CDR2 SAAADI. Measured from the cysteine to the phenylalanine, the CDR3 is 17 residues long. Solely the CDR3 DNA is kept, with 51 bases framed from the first base. V ends up 4 bases short and J 3 bases short, with an unmatched junction base count of 12.